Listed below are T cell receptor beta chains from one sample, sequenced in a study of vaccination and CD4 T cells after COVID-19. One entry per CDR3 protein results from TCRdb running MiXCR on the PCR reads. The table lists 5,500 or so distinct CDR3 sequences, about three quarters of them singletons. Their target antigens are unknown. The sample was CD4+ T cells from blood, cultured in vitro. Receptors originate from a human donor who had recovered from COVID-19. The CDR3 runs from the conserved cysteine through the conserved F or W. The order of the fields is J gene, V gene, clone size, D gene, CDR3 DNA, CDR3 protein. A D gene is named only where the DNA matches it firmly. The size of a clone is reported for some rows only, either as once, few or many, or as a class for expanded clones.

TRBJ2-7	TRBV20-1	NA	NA	TGCAGTGCTCCAAAGGGGAGTTTTAGCTACGAGCAGTACTTC	CSAPKGSFSYEQYF
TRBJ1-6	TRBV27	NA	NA	TGTGCCAGCAGTCCCCAGGACAGATATAATTCACCCCTCCACTTT	CASSPQDRYNSPLHF
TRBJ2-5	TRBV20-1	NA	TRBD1	TGCAGTGCTCGACCGGGACAGGGTTCGGAGACCCAGTACTTC	CSARPGQGSETQYF
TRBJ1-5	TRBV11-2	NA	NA	TGTGCCAGCAGCTCCCGGGGCTATAGCAATCAGCCCCAGCATTTT	CASSSRGYSNQPQHF
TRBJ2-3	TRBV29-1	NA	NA	TGCAGCGTTGTTGGAGGGGGCGGCCTCGATACGCAGTATTTT	CSVVGGGGLDTQYF
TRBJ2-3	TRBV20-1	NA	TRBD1	TGCAGTGCCAGGGACAGGGATACGCAGTATTTT	CSARDRDTQYF
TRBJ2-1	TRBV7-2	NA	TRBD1	TGTGCCAGCAGCTTAGAGGGACAGGCCTACAATGAGCAGTTCTTC	CASSLEGQAYNEQFF
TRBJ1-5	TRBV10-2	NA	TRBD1	TGCGCCAGCAGTGGGGACAGGGGTGGCAATCAGCCCCAGCATTTT	CASSGDRGGNQPQHF
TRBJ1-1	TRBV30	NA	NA	TGTGCCTGGAGTGTCATGTGGAGTCGGACTGAAGCTTTCTTT	CAWSVMWSRTEAFF
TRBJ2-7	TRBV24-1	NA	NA	TGTGCCACCAGTGACCCAATAGGCGAGCAGTACTTC	CATSDPIGEQYF
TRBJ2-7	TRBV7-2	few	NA	TGTGCCAGCAGCCCGAGGACCGGGATGACGACCAACGAGCAGTACTTC	CASSPRTGMTTNEQYF
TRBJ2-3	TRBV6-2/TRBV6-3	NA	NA	TGTGCCAGCAGTTACCCAGCGGGTTTCACAGATACGCAGTATTTT	CASSYPAGFTDTQYF
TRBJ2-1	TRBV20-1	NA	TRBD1	TGCAGTGCTAGAGCATCGGGACAGGGCCTCAATGAGCAGTTCTTC	CSARASGQGLNEQFF
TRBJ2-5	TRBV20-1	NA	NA	TGCAGTGCTATCAGCAGCCGGAGTAGGTGGGAGACCCAGTACTTC	CSAISSRSRWETQYF
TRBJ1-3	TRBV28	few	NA	TGTGCCAGCAGTTTGGGGACACTTGGAAACACCATATATTTT	CASSLGTLGNTIYF
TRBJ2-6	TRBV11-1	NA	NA	TGTGCCAGCGGACCTTTAGCAGGCAGGGCCTCTGGGGCCAACGTCCTGACTTTC	CASGPLAGRASGANVLTF
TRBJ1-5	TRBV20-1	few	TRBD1	TGCAGTGCTAGAACCCCAGGACAGGACGTTAGCAATCAGCCCCAGCATTTT	CSARTPGQDVSNQPQHF
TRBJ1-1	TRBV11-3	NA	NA	TGTGCCAGCAGCTTAGATTTAGGGTCCGGGAGTCACACTGAAGCTTTCTTT	CASSLDLGSGSHTEAFF
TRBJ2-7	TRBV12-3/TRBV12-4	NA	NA	TGTGCCAGCAGTGTCACAACCTACTACGAGCAGTACTTC	CASSVTTYYEQYF
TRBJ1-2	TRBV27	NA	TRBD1	TGTGCCAGCAGCCGGTGGGACAGGGGGCGCACAGGGAATGGCTACACCTTC	CASSRWDRGRTGNGYTF
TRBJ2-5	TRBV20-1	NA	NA	TGCAGTGCCGGGGGGGGACAGACGGGCGAGACCCAGTACTTC	CSAGGGQTGETQYF
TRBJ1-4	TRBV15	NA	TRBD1	TGTGCCACCAGCACCGGGGACAGGGGGATTGAAAAACTGTTTTTT	CATSTGDRGIEKLFF
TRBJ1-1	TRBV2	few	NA	TGTGCCAGTAGCCAAGTCACTGAAGCTTTCTTT	CASSQVTEAFF
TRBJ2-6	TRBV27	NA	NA	TGTGCCAGCAGTTATCAGGGGTATGGGGCCAACGTCCTGACTTTC	CASSYQGYGANVLTF
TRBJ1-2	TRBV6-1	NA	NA	TGTGCCAGCAGTCGCGATGGGACACCAGGGAGCGGCTACACCTTC	CASSRDGTPGSGYTF
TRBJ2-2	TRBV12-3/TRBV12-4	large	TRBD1	TGTGCCAGCAGCCTAATACCCTCGACAGGGCCCACCGGGGAGCTGTTTTTT	CASSLIPSTGPTGELFF
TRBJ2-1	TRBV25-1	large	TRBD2	TGTGCCAGCAGTAGGCGGGAGGGCCGGTCCTACAATGAGCAGTTCTTC	CASSRREGRSYNEQFF
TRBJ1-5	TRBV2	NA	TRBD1	TGTGCCAGCAGTAGGACAGGGGATCAGCCCCAGCATTTT	CASSRTGDQPQHF
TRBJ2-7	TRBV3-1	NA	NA	TGTGCCAGCAGCCAAGATTGGGGCGGGCGTCCCTATGAGCAGTACTTC	CASSQDWGGRPYEQYF
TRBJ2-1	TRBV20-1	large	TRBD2	TGCAGTGCTAGAGGCGCTAGCGGGAGGAATGAGCAGTTCTTC	CSARGASGRNEQFF
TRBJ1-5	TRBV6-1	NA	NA	TGTGCCAGCAGTGGGGTGCAGACCCAAAGCAATCAGCCCCAGCATTTT	CASSGVQTQSNQPQHF
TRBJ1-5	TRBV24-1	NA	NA	TGTGCCACCAGTGATTTGGAGGGCAATCAGCCCCAGCATTTT	CATSDLEGNQPQHF
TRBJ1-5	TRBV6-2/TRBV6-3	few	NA	TGTGCCAGCAGTTACTCGGGGACGAGTTGGTGGTCCCAGCATTTT	CASSYSGTSWWSQHF
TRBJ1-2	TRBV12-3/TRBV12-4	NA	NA	TGTGCCAGCAGGTTACAGGGTAGGCCACTCTATGGCTACACCTTC	CASRLQGRPLYGYTF
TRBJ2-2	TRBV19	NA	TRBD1	TGTGCCAGTAGGACAGGGGCCTCGAACACCGGGGAGCTGTTTTTT	CASRTGASNTGELFF
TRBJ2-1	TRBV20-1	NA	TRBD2	TGCAGTGCTAGAGATTCTCGACTAGCGGGAGGGCCGAATGAGCAGTTCTTC	CSARDSRLAGGPNEQFF
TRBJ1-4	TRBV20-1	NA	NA	TGCAGTGCTCCGGGGTACGAAAAACTGTTTTTT	CSAPGYEKLFF
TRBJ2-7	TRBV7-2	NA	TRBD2	TGTGCCAGCAGTCTAGGCCTAGCGGGAGTACGGAGCTCCTACGAGCAGTACTTC	CASSLGLAGVRSSYEQYF
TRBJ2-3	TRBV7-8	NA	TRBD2	TGTGCCAGCAGCGGACGACTAGCGGGAGGGTCCGATACGCAGTATTTT	CASSGRLAGGSDTQYF